A single sample is the source of the 32 T cell receptor beta chains below, sequenced in a study of shared clonotypes between healthy human individuals. Libraries were prepared by immunoSEQ multiplex PCR; TCRdb keeps only in-frame clonotypes and omits some of them. The sample contains about 1 million clones, more than 65% of which appear only once. The sequencing sample was made of memory CD4+ T cells sorted from blood. As for subset: CD45RA-negative fraction. These receptors came from a man between 18 and 29 years old in good health.

This chain connects TRBV7-9 to TRBJ2-7; D uncertain. Trimming removed 7 bases from V and 1 base from J, with 8 bases in between. The CDR3 sequence is 12 residues long. CDR1 and CDR2 (germline): SEHNR, FQNEAQ (reference sequence). CDR3 DNA sequence: TGTGCCAGCACCGCAGAGTCCTACGAGCAGTACTTC. Its protein is CASTAESYEQYF.

The chain combines TRBV10-2 with TRBJ1-2, with D unresolved. The CDR3 has 11 residues. Trimming took 3 bases from V and 5 from J, leaving 4 bases between them. CDR1 and CDR2 from the germline V gene are WSHSY and SAAADI. CDR3 sequence (DNA): TGCGCCAGCAGTGATTCGTATGGCTACACCTTC. Its protein is CASSDSYGYTF.

The chain is built from TRBV16 and TRBJ2-6; D is ambiguous. The V end was cut by 4 bases, the J end by 4 bases, with 8 bases between. Germline CDR1 is KGHSY and CDR2 is FQNENV. The CDR3 runs to 14 residues. DNA of the CDR3: TGTGCCAGCAGCCCTCCCCAGGGGGCCAACGTCCTGACTTTC. Its translation: CASSPPQGANVLTF.

This clone appeared many times. The CDR3 sequence is CASGGGARGVPEAFF. The CDR3 DNA reads TGTGCTAGTGGTGGGGGGGCGCGAGGAGTCCCTGAAGCTTTCTTT. The chain joins TRBV12-5 to TRBJ1-1, with a tentative D call TRBD1 (6 bases). The CDR3 is 15 residues long. Germline lookup yields CDR1 LGHNT and CDR2 FRNRAP. V was pared by 5 bases and J by 6 bases, with 19 bases between.

The chain employs TRBV29-1 and TRBJ1-4; D call uncertain. Trimming stripped 6 bases from V and 7 bases from J, with 18 bases between. The CDR3 length is 14 residues. Germline loops: CDR1 SQVTM, CDR2 ANQGSEA. CDR3 nucleotide sequence: TGCAGCGTCGCTATACCCCCGGCCATTGAAAAACTGTTTTTT. It is translated as CSVAIPPAIEKLFF.

This sequence joins TRBV6-5 and TRBJ2-1; D gene ambiguous. CDR1 and CDR2 (germline): MNHEY, SVGAGI. V lost 0 bases and J lost 6, with 6 bases in between. CDR3 size: 13 residues. The CDR3 loop reads CASSYSPANEQFF. The CDR3 DNA reads TGTGCCAGCAGTTACTCGCCAGCCAATGAGCAGTTCTTC.

The V and J genes are TRBV4-1 and TRBJ2-1, with 10 positions matching TRBD2. J gave up 7 bases and V 0 bases, and 9 bases lay outside the gene matches. The CDR3 loop spans 17 amino acids. Germline CDR1 and CDR2: MGHRA and YSYEKL. Written as DNA, the CDR3 is TGCGCCAGCAGCCAAGAGAGGGCTAGCGGGAGCAATAATGAGCAGTTCTTC. Translated: CASSQERASGSNNEQFF.

This sequence joins TRBV27 and TRBJ2-3; 13 bases fit TRBD2. Trimming removed 2 bases from V and 1 base from J; junction bases left unmatched: 3. CDR1 is MNHEY, CDR2 SMNVEV, per germline (reference sequence). The CDR3 consists of 17 residues. Here the CDR3 DNA reads TGTGCCAGCAGTTTACGGACTAGCGGGAGAGGCACAGATACGCAGTATTTT. Its translation is CASSLRTSGRGTDTQYF.

The rearrangement joins TRBV28 to TRBJ1-4; perhaps TRBD1 as D (6 bases). This CDR3 contains 16 residues. The germline CDR1 and CDR2 sequences are MDHEN and SYDVKM. V shed 5 bases and J shed 0 bases, with 13 bases lying between them. The CDR3 DNA follows: TGTGCCAGCAGTAAAATGACAGGCGCAACTAATGAAAAACTGTTTTTT. Residues: CASSKMTGATNEKLFF.

This chain connects TRBV11-2 to TRBJ2-7, with D perhaps matching TRBD2 (5 bases). Germline V lookup: CDR1 SGHAT, CDR2 FQNNGV. This CDR3 contains 17 residues. Trimming removed 5 bases from V and 0 bases from J, with 20 bases in between. The CDR3 loop reads CASSLRPGSTFSYEQYF. CDR3 bases: TGTGCCAGCAGCCTCCGACCGGGATCTACTTTCTCCTACGAGCAGTACTTC.

The rearrangement joins TRBV29-1 to TRBJ2-7; unclear D gene. This CDR3 is built from 13 residues. Trimming removed 3 bases from V and 5 bases from J, with 14 bases in between. The germline gives CDR1 SQVTM, CDR2 ANQGSEA. This CDR3 is CSVDSDTRNEQYF. DNA of the CDR3: TGCAGCGTTGATTCCGATACGAGGAACGAGCAGTACTTC.

As for this clone: The same CDR3 can be traced to other DNA sequences in this sample. V and J are TRBV30 and TRBJ2-5; D assignment may be TRBD1 or TRBD2 (5 bases each). V was cut by 1 base and J by 1 base, with 7 bases left in between. The CDR3 has 13 amino acids. Germline lookup yields CDR1 GTSNPN and CDR2 SVGIG (reference sequence). The CDR3 DNA is TGTGCCTGGAGTGGGGGGATCCAAGAGACCCAGTACTTC. Its translation is CAWSGGIQETQYF.

The rearrangement uses TRBV2 and TRBJ1-6, with D perhaps matching TRBD1 (5 bases). CDR3 length: 20 amino acids. Trimming left V 8 bases short and J 0 bases short, with 26 bases between. CDR1 is SNHLY, CDR2 FYNNEI, per germline. This chain's CDR3 is CASSRTRGSTSASYNSPLHF. The CDR3 DNA reads as TGTGCCAGCTCCAGGACGCGGGGGAGTACGAGTGCCTCCTATAATTCACCCCTCCACTTT.

The genes are TRBV23-1 and TRBJ2-7; either TRBD1 or TRBD2 may fit D (6 bases each). TRBV23-1 is recorded as an ORF, its role being uncertain. Trimming removed 4 bases from V and 3 bases from J, with 13 bases in between. The CDR3 contains 14 residues. CDR3 coding DNA: TGCGCCAGCAGTCTAGGGGGGCACTACTACGAGCAGTACTTC. Protein sequence: CASSLGGHYYEQYF.

Worth noting for this clone: This probably arose from a read error, given a far larger clone one base away. The chain joins TRBV6-6 to TRBJ2-5, with D perhaps matching TRBD2 (7 bases). V was clipped by 7 bases and J by 1 base, with 13 bases between them. The germline CDR1 and CDR2 sequences are MNHNY and SVGAGI (reference sequence). The CDR3 is 14 residues long. The CDR3 nucleotides read TGTGCCAGCACCCGAGGGGGGGCCCAAGAGACCCAGTACTTC. Translated: CASTRGGAQETQYF.

The rearrangement joins TRBV7-2 to TRBJ2-7; 7 positions match TRBD2. Germline CDR1 SGHTA, CDR2 FQGNSA. V shed 5 bases, J shed 7 bases, and the junction held 11 bases outside the gene matches. The CDR3 extends over 14 amino acids. CDR3 bases: TGTGCCAGCAGCCAAGCGGGACTCTTGGGTGAGCAGTACTTC. Protein: CASSQAGLLGEQYF.

The chain recombines TRBV7-6 with TRBJ1-1; 10 bases are shared with TRBD1. CDR1 and CDR2 from the germline V gene are SGHVS and FNYEAQ. The CDR3 contains 14 residues. J gave up 11 bases and V 5 bases, and 11 bases lay outside the gene matches. The CDR3 DNA follows: TGTGCCAGCAGCCAGACAGGGGGCGGTAACATGGCTTTCTTT. Its protein is CASSQTGGGNMAFF.

This clone has just a few counts. This chain connects TRBV28 to TRBJ1-2; 7 nucleotides agree with TRBD1. After removal of 1 base from V and 7 bases from J, the junction contained 12 bases not matched to a gene. Looked up from germline, CDR1 is MDHEN and CDR2 is SYDVKM. The CDR3 covers 16 residues. The CDR3 region has the DNA TGTGCCAGCAGTTTATCAGTTAGGGTAGGGGGCTTTGGCTACACCTTC. This translates into CASSLSVRVGGFGYTF.

This clone was observed a handful of times. The rearrangement joins TRBV30 to TRBJ1-5; TRBD1 is a possible D gene (6 bases). The CDR3 contains 14 residues. The V end was cut by 3 bases, the J end by 6 bases, with 15 bases between. Looked up from germline, CDR1 is GTSNPN and CDR2 is SVGIG (reference sequence). CDR3 sequence reads: CAWSKGGGGQPQHF. The DNA for the CDR3 is TGTGCCTGGAGCAAAGGAGGGGGGGGTCAGCCCCAGCATTTT.

V is TRBV5-6 and J is TRBJ1-2; D remains unclear. CDR3 length: 13 residues. From germline, CDR1 is SGHDT and CDR2 YYEEEE. V dropped 0 bases and J dropped 2 bases, with 5 bases sitting between them. CDR3 sequence: CASSLDGNYGYTF. DNA of the CDR3: TGTGCCAGCAGCTTGGACGGAAACTATGGCTACACCTTC.

The chain has TRBV19 and TRBJ2-1; maybe TRBD2 (6 bases). Trimming took off 7 bases at V and 3 bases at J, with 13 bases between the two ends. The length of the CDR3 is 14 residues. The germline CDR1 and CDR2 sequences are LNHDA and SQIVND (reference sequence). CDR3 bases: TGTGCCAGTACCCCACGGGGGTACTACAATGAGCAGTTCTTC. Translation gives CASTPRGYYNEQFF.

This clone came up a few times. The CDR3 region has the DNA TGTGCCAGCAGCTTAGCGGGGACCGTGGGCAAAAACATTCAGTACTTC. This translates into CASSLAGTVGKNIQYF. The gene calls are TRBV7-2 and TRBJ2-4; D may be TRBD1 or TRBD2 (5 bases each). Germline V lookup: CDR1 SGHTA, CDR2 FQGNSA. This CDR3 region has 16 residues. Trimming removed 0 bases at V and 3 bases at J, with 12 bases between. Based on the CDR3 plus reference TRBV7-2 and TRBJ2-4, the full variable domain is GAGVSQSPSNKVTEKGKDVELRCDPISGHTALYWYRQSLGQGLEFLIYFQGNSAPDKSGLPSDRFSAERTGGSVSTLTIQRTQQEDSAVYLCASSLAGTVGKNIQYFGAGTRLSVL.

The chain combines TRBV5-1 with TRBJ1-2; D unclear. CDR1 SGHRS and CDR2 YFSETQ come from the germline V gene. The CDR3 runs to 13 residues. V lost 4 bases and J 3 bases, leaving 10 bases between the germline ends. In DNA form, the CDR3 reads TGCGCCAGCAGCCGGAATAAAGACTATGGCTACACCTTC. This sequence encodes CASSRNKDYGYTF.

The chain links TRBV15 to TRBJ2-1; either TRBD1 or TRBD2 may supply D (5 bases each). The CDR3 length is 16 residues. V was shortened by 3 bases and J by 3 bases, with 15 bases between the two germline ends. Germline V lookup: CDR1 LNHNV, CDR2 YYDKDF (reference sequence). The CDR3 region is CATSSGGGRGYNEQFF. Written as DNA, the CDR3 is TGTGCCACCAGCAGCGGTGGGGGTAGAGGCTACAATGAGCAGTTCTTC.

The rearrangement uses TRBV7-9 and TRBJ1-1; 7 bases agree with TRBD1. Germline V gene lookup returns CDR1 SEHNR and CDR2 FQNEAQ (reference sequence). With V trimmed by 5 bases and J by 4 bases, 1 base remained unmatched. The CDR3 spans 12 residues. This chain's CDR3 is CASSPGGTEAFF. Here the CDR3 DNA reads TGTGCCAGCAGCCCAGGGGGCACTGAAGCTTTCTTT.

Judged by abundance, this clone is medium-sized. V usage is TRBV2 and J usage is TRBJ1-5, with D possibly matching TRBD1 (6 bases). Germline CDR1 and CDR2: SNHLY and FYNNEI. Trimming left V 4 bases short and J 0 bases short, with 13 bases between. This CDR3 contains 16 residues. The CDR3 region is CASSGFSQGSNQPQHF. The CDR3 DNA sequence: TGTGCCAGCAGTGGCTTCTCACAGGGTAGCAATCAGCCCCAGCATTTT.

The genes are TRBV6-1 and TRBJ1-5; TRBD1 matches at 7 bases. V lost 5 bases, J lost 4 bases, and 8 bases stayed unmatched. Germline-derived CDR1 and CDR2 are MNHNS and SASEGT. This CDR3 region has 15 residues. The CDR3 nucleotides read TGTGCCAGCAGTCTACGTTCAGGGGGTAATCAGCCCCAGCATTTT. Translating it yields CASSLRSGGNQPQHF.

This chain joins TRBV6-6 and TRBJ2-3; D is ambiguous. Germline lookup yields CDR1 MNHNY and CDR2 SVGAGI (reference sequence). Trimming pared 2 bases from V and 6 bases from J, leaving 6 bases between. The CDR3 runs 12 residues. CDR3 sequence: CASSYVGDTQYF. The CDR3 DNA reads as TGTGCCAGCAGTTACGTGGGGGATACGCAGTATTTT.

This clone appeared once. This chain links TRBV9 with TRBJ1-2; 8 nucleotides align to TRBD1. The CDR3 has 14 residues. CDR1 and CDR2 from the germline V gene are SGDLS and YYNGEE. Germline trimming cut 4 bases from V and 7 bases from J; bases unmatched to any gene: 9. CDR3 sequence: CASSSRQGKVGYTF. The CDR3 DNA follows: TGTGCCAGCAGCTCCCGACAGGGGAAGGTTGGCTACACCTTC.

The chain has TRBV10-1 and TRBJ2-5; a weak D match, TRBD1 (5 bases). The germline CDR1 and CDR2 sequences are WNHNN and SYGVQD (reference sequence). Trimming removed 0 bases at V and 2 bases at J, with 7 bases between. The CDR3 totals 14 residues. CDR3 sequence reads: CASSESGQQETQYF. CDR3 bases: TGCGCCAGCAGTGAGTCCGGACAACAAGAGACCCAGTACTTC.

The chain employs TRBV13 and TRBJ2-1; D might be TRBD2 (6 bases). Germline loops: CDR1 PRHDT, CDR2 FYEKMQ (reference sequence). The CDR3 spans 15 residues. The V gene lost 1 base and the J gene lost 7 bases, with 14 bases spanning the gap. In DNA form, the CDR3 reads TGTGCCAGCAGCTTAGACTCGAGGGACTTGAATGAGCAGTTCTTC. This translates into CASSLDSRDLNEQFF.

The gene calls are TRBV29-1 and TRBJ2-2, with 8 bases fitting TRBD1. Germline V gene lookup returns CDR1 SQVTM and CDR2 ANQGSEA. The CDR3 loop spans 14 amino acids. V lost 6 bases to trimming and J lost 5 bases; unmatched junction nucleotides: 8. CDR3: CSVDRTGLTGELFF. The DNA of the CDR3 is TGCAGCGTCGACCGGACAGGGCTAACCGGGGAGCTGTTTTTT.